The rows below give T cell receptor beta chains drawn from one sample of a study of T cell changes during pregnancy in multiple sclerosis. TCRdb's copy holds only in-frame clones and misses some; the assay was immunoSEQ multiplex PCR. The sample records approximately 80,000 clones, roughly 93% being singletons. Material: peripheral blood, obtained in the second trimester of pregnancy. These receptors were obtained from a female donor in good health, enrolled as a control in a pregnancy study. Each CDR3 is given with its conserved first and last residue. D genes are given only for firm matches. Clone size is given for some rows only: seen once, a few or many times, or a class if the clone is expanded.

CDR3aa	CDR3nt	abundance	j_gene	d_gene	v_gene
CASSSDTGFGEKLFF	TGTGCCAGCAGCTCCGATACAGGGTTTGGCGAAAAACTGTTTTTT	NA	TRBJ1-4	NA	TRBV7-9
CASSGGTGWGEKLFF	TGTGCCAGCAGCGGCGGGACAGGGTGGGGTGAAAAACTGTTTTTT	NA	TRBJ1-4	TRBD1	TRBV7-9
CASIAGIISNEQFF	TGTGCCAGCATCGCCGGGATAATAAGCAATGAGCAGTTCTTC	NA	TRBJ2-1	NA	TRBV11-2
CASSSRPGEAFF	TGTGCCAGCAGCTCCCGACCGGGAGAAGCTTTCTTT	NA	TRBJ1-1	NA	TRBV7-8
CASSRLTGAAYEQYF	TGCGCCAGCAGCCGTTTAACAGGGGCGGCCTACGAGCAGTACTTC	NA	TRBJ2-7	TRBD1	TRBV4-3
CASSAAGRAAYEQYF	TGTGCCAGCAGCGCAGCGGGCCGGGCGGCCTACGAGCAGTACTTC	NA	TRBJ2-7	NA	TRBV9
CASSPGTRTYEQYF	TGTGCCAGCTCACCCGGGACTCGGACCTACGAGCAGTACTTC	NA	TRBJ2-7	NA	TRBV18
CATSRGLAPSTDTQYF	TGTGCCACCAGCAGAGGACTAGCCCCTAGCACAGATACGCAGTATTTT	NA	TRBJ2-3	TRBD2	TRBV15
CASSLGNDNQPQHF	TGCGCCAGCAGCTTGGGCAACGACAATCAGCCCCAGCATTTT	NA	TRBJ1-5	NA	TRBV4-1
CASSLEQGAFYEQYF	TGTGCCAGCAGCTTAGAACAGGGGGCGTTCTACGAGCAGTACTTC	NA	TRBJ2-7	TRBD1	TRBV11-1
CASSGSVNTEAFF	TGCGCCAGCAGCGGTAGTGTGAACACTGAAGCTTTCTTT	NA	TRBJ1-1	NA	TRBV5-1
CAWSVQGYGYTF	TGTGCCTGGAGTGTACAGGGATATGGCTACACCTTC	NA	TRBJ1-2	NA	TRBV30
CASSVHGQNTYEQYF	TGTGCCAGCAGCGTACATGGACAGAATACCTACGAGCAGTACTTC	NA	TRBJ2-7	NA	TRBV9
CASSERTGAKASGGNNEQFF	TGTGCCAGCAGCGAGCGAACAGGGGCGAAGGCTAGCGGGGGCAACAATGAGCAGTTCTTC	NA	TRBJ2-1	TRBD2	TRBV9
CASSFSSGGMNTEAFF	TGTGCCAGCAGCTTTTCATCGGGAGGCATGAACACTGAAGCTTTCTTT	few	TRBJ1-1	NA	TRBV11-3
CASSENPTVSGNTIYF	TGTGCCAGCAGTGAAAACCCGACAGTTTCTGGAAACACCATATATTTT	NA	TRBJ1-3	NA	TRBV6-1
CATSRDRGNQPQHF	TGTGCCACCAGCAGAGATAGGGGTAATCAGCCCCAGCATTTT	once	TRBJ1-5	NA	TRBV15
CASRGGGMAGELFF	TGTGCCAGCAGGGGAGGGGGTATGGCCGGGGAGCTGTTTTTT	NA	TRBJ2-2	NA	TRBV2
CASSPARDRGAFF	TGTGCCAGCTCGCCGGCCCGGGACAGGGGAGCTTTCTTT	NA	TRBJ1-1	TRBD1	TRBV18
CASSTTGGRNQPQHF	TGTGCCAGTAGTACCACGGGGGGGAGGAATCAGCCCCAGCATTTT	few	TRBJ1-5	NA	TRBV19
CASSFIRPGQGLWAGELFF	TGTGCCAGCAGCTTCATTAGGCCGGGACAGGGGCTTTGGGCCGGGGAGCTGTTTTTT	NA	TRBJ2-2	TRBD1	TRBV7-9
CASSSGSWGRFSPLHF	TGTGCCAGCAGCTCGGGGTCGTGGGGGAGGTTTTCACCCCTCCACTTT	NA	TRBJ1-6	NA	TRBV5-6
CASTHYRGKNYGYTF	TGCGCCAGCACACACTACAGGGGAAAGAACTATGGCTACACCTTC	NA	TRBJ1-2	TRBD1	TRBV4-1
CAWSGFGGATEAFF	TGTGCCTGGAGTGGGTTTGGGGGGGCCACTGAAGCTTTCTTT	NA	TRBJ1-1	NA	TRBV30